This TCR beta chain was found in a study of blood T cell repertoires in COVID-19 (dated by TCRdb to the early 2020s). As for the study more broadly: Samples from collaborators originated in the United States, Italy and Spain and spanned both the acute and convalescent phases of COVID-19. Nearly every sample came with metadata listing a de-identified subject ID, COVID-19 status, age in years and sex. The repertoires were released in a freely available public database meant as a resource for research on the immune response to SARS-CoV-2. Where HLA class I and class II types were available, the types were taken from metadata supplied by the sample provider, not from assay-based typing. Deeply sampled blood TCRbeta repertoires from subjects exposed to, actively infected with, or recovered from COVID-19 were included in the dataset. The prospective study material was composed of cDNA or gDNA derived from T cells, B-cell-depleted T cells, or PBMCs. The samples were drawn from two sources: the first 160 participants of the ongoing ImmuneRACE study, and 1,200 or so subjects contributed by 6 global collaborators. The investigation overall reported the following: The amount of clinical and demographic metadata varied by source and participant and was provided uncurated.

The immunoSEQ Assay, a bias-controlled multiplex PCR, was used to amplify TCRbeta CDR3 regions from genomic DNA. Per the source publication's procedure: Nucleated cell counts per sample were estimated from amplification of reference gene primers within the assay. To quantify the absolute abundance of each unique TCRbeta CDR3 rearrangement, sequence reads were collapsed and filtered. For each sample, productive Simpson clonality was calculated by taking the square root of Simpson's diversity index across productive rearrangements. TCRdb retrieved this table from immuneACCESS and kept in-frame rearrangements only. Not all clones are present; in checked studies, unresolved V genes account for under half, and no reason is known for the remainder. V and J calls plus clone size are reproduced from that table; the DNA served to infer D and trimming. The sample table shows 130,000 or so clones, and 85% are seen once. The ten largest clones take up about 4.3% of the sample.

This clone was seen a few times. Its antigen has not been determined. No base qualities exist here, and no much larger clone lies one base off it. V is cut back by 5 bases and J by 4 bases, with 16 bases in the junction unmatched. The CDR3 runs 17 residues from the cysteine to the phenylalanine. Only the CDR3 portion is preserved as DNA: 51 bases, with reading frame beginning at the first base. The germline V gene yields KGHSH for CDR1 and LQKENI for CDR2. Collaborating institutions collected whole blood in K2EDTA tubes following their own protocols. For TCRbeta analysis, collaborator samples were shipped as frozen whole blood, as isolated PBMCs, or as DNA extracted from either sample type.

Sequencing used peripheral blood. The clonotype comes from a human donor in a cohort sampled during active COVID-19. This chain joins TRBV18 to TRBJ1-1; a stretch of 7 junction bases matches TRBD1. In nucleotide form, the sequence is TGTGCCAGCTCAACGGACAGGCTGGGAGGTAGGAGCACTGAAGCTTTCTTT. This encodes CASSTDRLGGRSTEAFF. Reference TRBV18 and TRBJ1-1 genes cover what lies past the CDR3, so the full variable domain is NAGVMQNPRHLVRRRGQEARLRCSPMKGHSHVYWYRQLPEEGLKFMVYLQKENIIDESGMPKERFSAEFPKEGPSILRIQQVVRGDSAAYFCASSTDRLGGRSTEAFFGQGTRLTVV.